One sample yielded the 3 T cell receptor beta chains listed below, sequenced in a study of human T cells and chemical hapten exposure. TCRdb called the RACE reads again in MiXCR, with one record for every CDR3 protein. The table lists about 65,000 distinct CDR3 sequences, around 6.3% of them singletons. Described time point: healthy volunteer bleed at 6 weeks. Unfractionated whole blood yielded total RNA. The specimen was whole blood. The receptors shown here come from a female donor in good health. Some clones in this sample may be carry-over from other donors' samples.

This clonotype was detected ten times or more. V gene TRBV6-2 or TRBV6-3 combines with J gene TRBJ1-5; weak D call: TRBD1 (6 bases). Germline V gene data show CDR1 as MNHEY and CDR2 as SVGEGT. The CDR3 is 14 residues long. The V and J ends lost 8 bases and 0 bases respectively, with 11 bases between them. The CDR3 sequence is CASWTANSNQPQHF. The CDR3 DNA reads as TGTGCCAGCTGGACAGCAAATAGCAATCAGCCCCAGCATTTT.

This clonotype was counted only a few times. This chain connects TRBV20-1 to TRBJ2-5, with D perhaps matching TRBD1 or TRBD2 (6 bases each). Germline CDR1 DFQATT, CDR2 SNEGSKA (reference sequence). CDR3 size: 14 residues. Trimming removed 2 bases from V and 4 bases from J, with 14 bases in between. As DNA, the CDR3 is TGCAGTGCTAGATCGGGGGCGGTAAGAGAGACCCAGTACTTC. Its translation: CSARSGAVRETQYF.

This clonotype turned up a few times. As DNA, the CDR3 is TGTGCCAGCAGTCCAAGGGACAGGGGGCACGAGCAGTACTTC. This gives the protein CASSPRDRGHEQYF. J is TRBJ2-7 and V is TRBV6-5, with 12 bases that match TRBD1. Unmatched junction bases numbered 4, after V lost 5 bases and J lost 5 bases. The CDR3 covers 14 residues. The germline CDR1 and CDR2 sequences are MNHEY and SVGAGI.